This TCR beta chain was sequenced during a study of CD8 T cells in ankylosing spondylitis. V was pared by 1 base and J by 7 bases, with 6 bases of the junction left unmatched. The CDR3 has 14 residues. The germline gives CDR1 SGHDN, CDR2 FVKESK. Findings and caveats of the study: A TCR beta motif of roughly 8 highly homologous variants appeared characteristic of ankylosing spondylitis blood. Disease-linked clones were reportedly significantly enriched in matched ankylosing spondylitis synovial fluid.

Molecular-barcoded quantitative 5'-RACE produced these TCR beta libraries. Via MiXCR, TCRdb re-called the 5' RACE reads, giving one row per CDR3 protein. The table includes about 250,000 distinct CDR3 sequences, roughly a tenth detected once. With regard to this clonotype: Its antigen is unknown.

Sequencing was performed on blood, either unsorted or a sorted T cell fraction (not recorded which). V and J are TRBV14 and TRBJ1-2; 7 bases agree with TRBD1. The clonotype originates from a male donor with ankylosing spondylitis or in good health (not recorded which). The CDR3 DNA is TGTGCCAGCAGCCAAGGACAGGGCCTGGGTGGCTACACCTTC. Translation gives CASSQGQGLGGYTF.